One and the same sample provided the 14 T cell receptor beta chains below, sequenced in a study of T cell responses to AZD1222 COVID-19 vaccine. Data came from immunoSEQ multiplex PCR; TCRdb stores just in-frame clones and leaves some out. The data show some 150,000 clones, around 90% seen once. The sample consisted of peripheral blood, taken 28 days after the second dose of the MenACWY control vaccine. Receptor source: an adult who received the MenACWY meningococcal vaccine as a control.

J is TRBJ2-2 and V is TRBV3-1 (or the pseudogene TRBV3-2); 11 bases agree with TRBD1. There are 16 residues in the CDR3. Germline lookup yields CDR1 LGHDT and CDR2 YNNKEL (reference sequence). Trimming removed 5 bases from V and 6 bases from J; junction bases left unmatched: 8. In DNA, the CDR3 is TGTGCCAGCAGCAGCAGGACAGGGGGCTCCGCCGGGGAGCTGTTTTTT. It specifies CASSSRTGGSAGELFF.

V is TRBV19 and J is TRBJ1-1; 9 bases line up with TRBD1. The germline CDR1 and CDR2 sequences are LNHDA and SQIVND (reference sequence). V shed 6 bases and J 4 bases; nucleotides not matched to a gene: 15. The CDR3 runs to 17 residues. DNA of the CDR3: TGTGCCAGTAGAAGCTCTGGGACAGGGTATCTAAGCACTGAAGCTTTCTTT. Residues: CASRSSGTGYLSTEAFF.

The rearrangement joins TRBV28 to TRBJ1-2, with 8 positions matching TRBD1. CDR3 length: 15 residues. Per the germline V gene, CDR1 is MDHEN and CDR2 is SYDVKM. The trim removed 4 bases at V and 2 bases at J, leaving 6 bases unmatched. CDR3 in amino acids: CASSSHGQGNYGYTF. As DNA, the CDR3 is TGTGCCAGCAGTTCCCATGGACAGGGAAACTATGGCTACACCTTC.

J is TRBJ1-4 and V is TRBV28; D gene uncertain. This CDR3 region has 13 residues. Germline loops: CDR1 MDHEN, CDR2 SYDVKM. The V end lost 2 bases, the J end lost 5 bases, and 6 bases lay between the germline ends. The DNA of the CDR3 is TGTGCCAGCAGTTTACGGCCAAATGAAAAACTGTTTTTT. It specifies CASSLRPNEKLFF.

The chain carries TRBV4-1 and TRBJ2-7; D ambiguous. Germline V gene sequence: CDR1 MGHRA, CDR2 YSYEKL. The length of the CDR3 is 18 residues. With 5 bases removed from V and 4 bases from J, the gap between germline ends came to 27 bases. CDR3 sequence (DNA): TGCGCCAGCAGCACACCCCCTTGCCCCCCTACACGGTTATACGAGCAGTACTTC. It codes for CASSTPPCPPTRLYEQYF.

This clone was recorded a few times. The chain's CDR3 is CASSQEGPGYNSPLHF. CDR3 nucleotides: TGCGCCAGCAGCCAAGAAGGGCCAGGGTATAATTCACCCCTCCACTTT. V usage is TRBV4-1 and J usage is TRBJ1-6; possibly TRBD1 for D (5 bases). The germline gives CDR1 MGHRA, CDR2 YSYEKL. The CDR3 totals 16 residues. Trimming removed 0 bases at V and 4 bases at J, with 10 bases between.

For this clone: Other DNA variants within this sample encode the same CDR3. The V call is TRBV6-5, the J call TRBJ1-1, with TRBD1 matching over 10 bases. J lost 1 base, V lost 5 bases, and 1 base had no gene match. CDR3 length: 14 residues. From germline, CDR1 is MNHEY and CDR2 SVGAGI. The CDR3 reads CASSRQGANTEAFF. The CDR3 DNA reads as TGTGCCAGCAGTAGACAGGGGGCGAACACTGAAGCTTTCTTT.

The chain is built from TRBV9 and TRBJ2-1, with TRBD2 matching over 12 bases. The CDR3 is 15 residues long. CDR1 is SGDLS, CDR2 YYNGEE, per germline. Trimming at V came to 4 bases and at J to 4 bases, leaving 3 bases not matched to a gene. The CDR3 is CASSTLAGGYNEQFF. CDR3 nucleotides: TGTGCCAGCAGCACCCTAGCGGGGGGGTACAATGAGCAGTTCTTC.

The rearrangement links TRBV19 to TRBJ1-5; D uncertain. V lost 3 bases, J lost 4 bases, and 10 bases lay in between. Germline-derived CDR1 and CDR2 are LNHDA and SQIVND (reference sequence). The CDR3 spans 14 residues. The CDR3 DNA reads TGTGCCAGTAGTATCCCTAAATATAATCAGCCCCAGCATTTT. Its protein product is CASSIPKYNQPQHF. The full variable domain, in which reference TRBV19 and TRBJ1-5 provide the parts outside the CDR3, is DGGITQSPKYLFRKEGQNVTLSCEQNLNHDAMYWYRQDPGQGLRLIYYSQIVNDFQKGDIAEGYSVSREKKESFPLTVTSAQKNPTAFYLCASSIPKYNQPQHFGDGTRLSIL.

V gene TRBV5-5 combines with J gene TRBJ2-7, with D uncertain. CDR3 length: 13 amino acids. Germline lookup yields CDR1 SGHKS and CDR2 YYEKEE (reference sequence). Trimming took off 4 bases at V and 1 base at J, with 9 bases between the two ends. The CDR3 bases are TGTGCCAGCAGCCCGCCGCAGTCCTACGAGCAGTACTTC. Its translation is CASSPPQSYEQYF.

The chain uses TRBV21-1 and TRBJ2-5; the table's D call, TRBD1, was not checked against the DNA. TRBV21-1 is listed as a pseudogene. This CDR3 has 12 residues. The CDR3 nucleotides are TGTGCCAGCACACAGGGCAAAGAGACCCAGTACTTC. Protein product: CASTQGKETQYF.

This chain uses TRBV4-3 with TRBJ2-6; possible D gene TRBD1, 5 bases. Trimming removed 1 base from V and 0 bases from J, with 7 bases in between. The germline V gene encodes CDR1 LGHNA and CDR2 YSLEER. The CDR3 has 16 residues. CDR3 DNA sequence: TGCGCCAGCAGCCAAGCCAGGGCCTCTGGGGCCAACGTCCTGACTTTC. This encodes CASSQARASGANVLTF.

This clone appeared once. The chain is built from TRBV15 and TRBJ2-3; 8 nucleotides line up with TRBD1. The CDR3 contains 17 residues. Germline CDR1 and CDR2: LNHNV and YYDKDF (reference sequence). The V gene end was trimmed by 0 bases and the J gene end by 0 bases; junction bases not matched to a gene: 5. The DNA for the CDR3 is TGTGCCACCAGCAGAGAGGGGACAGGAACTAGCACAGATACGCAGTATTTT. Translation: CATSREGTGTSTDTQYF.

The J gene is TRBJ2-2, the V gene TRBV19; D is possibly TRBD1 (6 bases). From germline, CDR1 is LNHDA and CDR2 SQIVND (reference sequence). Trimming left V 2 bases short and J 5 bases short, with 9 bases between. The CDR3 loop spans 14 amino acids. The CDR3 spells CASSIQGPTGELFF. The CDR3 DNA reads TGTGCCAGTAGTATACAGGGGCCAACCGGGGAGCTGTTTTTT.